These 30 T cell receptor beta chains were all obtained from the same sample, sequenced in a study of regulatory T cells in long-lasting Graves disease (dated by TCRdb to 2020 to 2023). Library prep was done by multiplex PCR. Sequencing instrument: Illumina HiSeq 4000. To build TCR beta libraries, CDR3 regions were amplified by Arm-PCR using iRepertoire HTBI primers. Using fastp at Q25 and MiXCR, TCRdb reprocessed the public reads and kept productive beta chains. Merged by CDR3 protein, the rows form single entries marked with the most common genes and DNA. For this sample there are about 470,000 distinct CDR3 sequences; 20% to 25% appear just once. The top ten hold 7% to 9% of the sample. The label giving this sample's time point can be read as: persistent/refractory GD, antithyroid drugs over 5 years with positive TRAb. RNA was extracted from PBMCs in TRIzol for both TCR sequencing and RNA sequencing.

The sequencing here drew on peripheral blood mononuclear cells (PBMCs), taken when the disease was refractory, from a patient treated with antithyroid drugs. These TCRs come from a female donor with Graves disease.

This clonotype was detected ten times or more. One end of the junction fails to match germline, which may point to a read error. The rearrangement links TRBV2 to TRBJ2-5; D is ambiguous. Germline CDR1 and CDR2: SNHLY and FYNNEI. The CDR3 is made up of 15 amino acids. The CDR3 nucleotides are TGTGCCAGCAGTGAAGCAGAGGCGACCCAAGAGACCCAGCACTTC. As protein: CASSEAEATQETQHF.

The rearrangement links TRBV5-1 to TRBJ2-2, with 8 bases that match TRBD2. Trimming cost V 1 base and J 5 bases; bases outside gene matches: 4. CDR3 length equals 15 residues. Germline V CDR1 and CDR2: SGHRS, YFSETQ. The CDR3, as DNA: TGCGCCAGCAGCTTGATGGCTAGCGGGACCGGGGAGCTGTTTTTT. Its protein is CASSLMASGTGELFF.

Ten or more counts support this clonotype. The rearrangement links TRBV6-2 or TRBV6-3 to TRBJ2-5; TRBD2 agrees at 8 bases. Germline-derived CDR1 and CDR2 are MNHEY and SVGEGT. This CDR3 comprises 18 residues. V lost 2 bases and J lost 5; bases outside the gene matches: 16. Written as DNA, the CDR3 is TGTGCCAGCAGTTACGGCTCGGTTAGGCGGGGGGCGAGGGAGACCCAGTACTTC. Amino acid sequence: CASSYGSVRRGARETQYF.

To note about this clonotype: With a much larger clone just one base away, this may be a read error. The V call is TRBV6-1, the J call TRBJ2-7; maybe TRBD1 (5 bases). The length of the CDR3 is 13 residues. Germline CDR1 MNHNS, CDR2 SASEGT. In DNA form, the CDR3 reads TGTGCCGGCAGTTACACAGGCGCGGTCGAGCAGTACTTC. Encoded protein: CAGSYTGAVEQYF.

Details on this clonotype: A read error may be the cause here, since a much bigger clone is one base away. The chain has TRBV6-5 and TRBJ2-7; 11 nucleotides match TRBD2. CDR1 MNHEY and CDR2 SVGAGI come from the germline V gene. The CDR3 consists of 16 residues. With 3 bases clipped from V and 7 bases from J, the junction kept 11 bases outside the gene matches. CDR3 coding DNA: TGTGCCAGCAGTTATGCACCGGGACTAGCGGCGGGGGAGCAGTACTTC. Residues: CASSYAPGLAAGEQYF.

This clonotype was seen at least ten times. The chain employs TRBV28 and TRBJ1-2; the match to TRBD1 covers 10 bases. The CDR3 is made up of 16 amino acids. Germline CDR1 reads MDHEN; CDR2 reads SYDVKM. Trimming cost V 5 bases and J 2 bases; bases outside gene matches: 8. The CDR3 is CASSRSMTGGNYGYTF. CDR3 nucleotide sequence: TGTGCCAGCAGTCGTTCCATGACAGGGGGCAACTATGGCTACACCTTC.

This clonotype was picked up many times. Compared with germline, one end of the junction differs, possibly owing to a read error. The rearrangement uses TRBV5-1 and TRBJ1-2; TRBD1 agrees at 10 bases. Germline CDR1 reads SGHRS; CDR2 reads YFSETQ. This CDR3 comprises 13 residues. CDR3 coding DNA: TGTGCCAGCAGCCTGGGACAGGGGTCTGGCTACACCTTC. It yields the protein CASSLGQGSGYTF.

The DNA for the CDR3 is TGTGCCATCAGAAACCGGGACAAGACCTACGAGCAGTACTTC. Amino acid sequence: CAIRNRDKTYEQYF. The rearrangement joins TRBV10-3 to TRBJ2-7, with D perhaps matching TRBD1 (6 bases). CDR1 is ENHRY, CDR2 SYGVKD, per germline. This CDR3 is 14 amino acids long. The ends were cut back, 6 bases at V and 2 bases at J, with 14 bases in the middle.

This clonotype appeared once. V is TRBV2 and J is TRBJ2-5, with 8 bases lining up with TRBD1. Germline-derived CDR1 and CDR2 are SNHLY and FYNNEI. The CDR3 consists of 16 residues. Trimming at V came to 4 bases and at J to 5 bases, leaving 12 bases not matched to a gene. CDR3 DNA sequence: TGTGCCAGCAGTGCGGACAGGGTTAGGTTTGTGGAGACCCAGTACTTC. Its translation is CASSADRVRFVETQYF.

This clonotype was counted many times. This chain uses TRBV6-5 with TRBJ1-6; no firm D call. The germline V and J ends were trimmed by 0 bases and 4 bases, with 4 bases remaining between them. CDR3 length equals 14 residues. Germline CDR1 and CDR2: MNHEY and SVGAGI. The CDR3 loop reads CASSYSKYNSPLHF. Written as DNA, the CDR3 is TGTGCCAGCAGTTACTCGAAGTATAATTCACCCCTCCACTTT.

This clonotype was detected many times. The gene calls are TRBV2 and TRBJ2-5, with 11 bases identical to TRBD1. Germline CDR1 SNHLY, CDR2 FYNNEI. The CDR3 is made up of 17 amino acids. J gave up 0 bases and V 6 bases, and 9 bases lay outside the gene matches. This chain's CDR3 is CASSRDRGVWYQETQYF. The CDR3 region has the DNA TGTGCCAGCAGCAGGGACAGGGGGGTCTGGTACCAAGAGACCCAGTACTTC. Looking up the rest from reference TRBV2 and TRBJ2-5 gives the full variable domain: EPEVTQTPSHQVTQMGQEVILRCVPISNHLYFYWYRQILGQKVEFLVSFYNNEISEKSEIFDDQFSVERPDGSNFTLKIRSTKLEDSAMYFCASSRDRGVWYQETQYFGPGTRLLVL.

The sample holds a few counts of this clonotype. A much larger clone is a single base away; this may be a read error. The CDR3 loop is CASSSLHGYTF. For the CDR3, the DNA is TGTGCCAGCAGTTCGTTACATGGCTACACCTTC. The chain joins TRBV12-3 or TRBV12-4 to TRBJ1-2; D call uncertain. V was shortened by 4 bases and J by 6 bases, with 6 bases between the two germline ends. This CDR3 spans 11 amino acids.

This clonotype was picked up many times. This chain links TRBV15 with TRBJ2-7; D is ambiguous. Per germline, CDR1 LNHNV and CDR2 YYDKDF (reference sequence). V gave up 2 bases and J gave up 4 bases, with 15 bases separating them. This CDR3 is built from 15 residues. The CDR3 spells CATSRSVGSDYEQYF. The DNA of the CDR3 is TGTGCCACCAGCAGATCCGTCGGGTCCGATTACGAGCAGTACTTC.

Ten or more counts support this clonotype. V gene TRBV7-9 combines with J gene TRBJ1-1; D not certain. The CDR3 is made up of 15 amino acids. Looked up from germline, CDR1 is SEHNR and CDR2 is FQNEAQ (reference sequence). The V end lost 1 base, the J end lost 0 bases, and 9 bases lay between the germline ends. CDR3 loop: CASSLGGAMNTEAFF. Here the CDR3 DNA reads TGTGCCAGCAGCTTAGGGGGTGCAATGAACACTGAAGCTTTCTTT.

This clonotype was detected ten times or more. This chain links TRBV15 with TRBJ1-5; possible D gene TRBD1, 6 bases. The CDR3 has 16 residues. Germline V CDR1 and CDR2: LNHNV, YYDKDF (reference sequence). Trimming took off 5 bases at V and 5 bases at J, with 19 bases between the two ends. DNA of the CDR3: TGTGCCACCAGCGCTCGATTTGCGGACAGCCATCAGCCCCAGCATTTT. This encodes CATSARFADSHQPQHF.

Turning to this clonotype: A clone one base away is much larger, so this may be a read error. This rearrangement joins TRBV12-3 or TRBV12-4 to TRBJ1-4, with 7 bases that match TRBD1. The CDR3 totals 14 residues. In DNA, the CDR3 is TGTGCCAGCACCCATACAGGGGCTAATGAAAAACTGCTTTTT. Translating it yields CASTHTGANEKLLF.

This clonotype showed up many times. The chain couples TRBV6-1 to TRBJ1-2; 7 nucleotides line up with TRBD1. V was clipped by 10 bases and J by 7 bases; unmatched bases: 9. This CDR3 spans 12 amino acids. Germline lookup yields CDR1 MNHNS and CDR2 SASEGT. CDR3 DNA sequence: TGTGCCACCATGCGTCGACAGGGTGGCTACACCTTC. This translates into CATMRRQGGYTF.

This clonotype was detected many times. This rearrangement joins TRBV20-1 to TRBJ2-5; 9 nucleotides line up with TRBD2. Losses at the gene ends were 4 bases for V and 3 bases for J; bases not matched to a gene: 12. This CDR3 region has 16 residues. CDR1 is DFQATT, CDR2 SNEGSKA, per germline (reference sequence). The CDR3 nucleotides are TGCAGTGCTACCCGGACTAGCGAGACTATGGAAGAGACCCAGTACTTC. Its protein is CSATRTSETMEETQYF.

The table lists this clonotype with a few counts. The chain recombines TRBV5-5 with TRBJ1-4, with 10 bases that match TRBD1. After removal of 2 bases from V and 8 bases from J, the junction contained 9 bases not matched to a gene. This CDR3 is 16 amino acids long. In germline, CDR1 is SGHKS, CDR2 YYEKEE (reference sequence). CDR3 nucleotides: TGTGCCAGCAGCTTTGGCTCGACAGGGGGCAAAGAAAAACTGTTTTTT. Encoded protein: CASSFGSTGGKEKLFF.

The V gene is TRBV28, the J gene TRBJ2-1, with 10 positions matching TRBD2. Per germline, CDR1 MDHEN and CDR2 SYDVKM. Unmatched junction bases numbered 5, after V lost 3 bases and J lost 0 bases. There are 17 residues in the CDR3. The CDR3 sequence is CASSFSSGRVSYNEQFF. CDR3 bases: TGTGCCAGCAGTTTCAGCAGCGGGAGGGTCTCCTACAATGAGCAGTTCTTC.

The J gene is TRBJ2-1, the V gene TRBV30; 11 bases line up with TRBD1. In germline, CDR1 is GTSNPN, CDR2 SVGIG (reference sequence). CDR3 size: 13 residues. Trimming removed 3 bases from V and 6 bases from J; junction bases left unmatched: 1. This CDR3 is CAWRGQGGNEQFF. The CDR3 bases are TGTGCCTGGAGGGGACAGGGGGGCAATGAGCAGTTCTTC.

This clonotype was observed at least ten times. The chain combines TRBV6-1 with TRBJ1-1; D gene ambiguous. The length of the CDR3 is 15 residues. CDR1 and CDR2 (germline): MNHNS, SASEGT. The V gene lost 8 bases and the J gene lost 2 bases, with 18 bases spanning the gap. CDR3: CASGGREELNTEAFF. CDR3 DNA: TGTGCCAGCGGTGGCAGAGAGGAACTTAACACTGAAGCTTTCTTT.

This clonotype was recorded at least ten times. This rearrangement joins TRBV7-9 to TRBJ2-5, with 9 bases fitting TRBD2. The CDR3 loop spans 19 amino acids. The germline CDR1 and CDR2 sequences are SEHNR and FQNEAQ (reference sequence). V lost 2 bases to trimming and J lost 4 bases; unmatched junction nucleotides: 17. The CDR3 spells CASSLLPGLAAKVGETQYF. CDR3 coding DNA: TGTGCCAGCAGCTTACTACCGGGACTAGCAGCGAAGGTTGGAGAGACCCAGTACTTC.

The gene calls are TRBV5-5 and TRBJ1-1; weak D call: TRBD1 (5 bases). The CDR3 contains 14 residues. The germline CDR1 and CDR2 sequences are SGHKS and YYEKEE (reference sequence). V was cut by 7 bases and J by 3 bases, with 16 bases left in between. CDR3 DNA sequence: TGTGCCAGCGGTCGGACAATTTCAGACACTGAAGCTTTCTTT. Its translation is CASGRTISDTEAFF. The full variable domain, rest sourced from reference TRBV5-5 and TRBJ1-1, is DAGVTQSPTHLIKTRGQQVTLRCSPISGHKSVSWYQQVLGQGPQFIFQYYEKEERGRGNFPDRFSARQFPNYSSELNVNALLLGDSALYLCASGRTISDTEAFFGQGTRLTVV.

In its sample, this clonotype was seen many times. The V call is TRBV2, the J call TRBJ1-4; a weak D match, TRBD1 (5 bases). CDR1 and CDR2 from the germline V gene are SNHLY and FYNNEI. Trimming removed 3 bases from V and 11 bases from J, with 10 bases in between. The CDR3 sequence is 12 residues long. The CDR3 DNA is TGTGCCAGCAGTGACCAGGGCGGGAAACTGTTTTTT. Translation gives CASSDQGGKLFF.

This clonotype was seen a few times. The J gene is TRBJ2-5, the V gene TRBV5-1; 14 bases are shared with TRBD2. Germline V lookup: CDR1 SGHRS, CDR2 YFSETQ. V lost 4 bases, J lost 2 bases, and 7 bases stayed unmatched. This CDR3 has 17 residues. The CDR3 sequence is CASSPGLAGVAQETQYF. CDR3 nucleotides: TGCGCCAGCAGCCCGGGACTAGCGGGAGTTGCTCAAGAGACCCAGTACTTC.

This clonotype appeared many times. The chain links TRBV28 to TRBJ2-7; D is perhaps TRBD1 (6 bases). Germline lookup yields CDR1 MDHEN and CDR2 SYDVKM. Trimming cost V 5 bases and J 4 bases, with 18 bases left between them. The CDR3 covers 15 residues. The CDR3: CASSETQGQPYEQYF. Here the CDR3 DNA reads TGTGCCAGCAGTGAGACACAGGGTCAGCCTTACGAGCAGTACTTC.

This chain connects TRBV4-2 to TRBJ1-2; D gene ambiguous. Per the germline V gene, CDR1 is LGHNA and CDR2 is YNFKEQ. V was clipped by 2 bases and J by 1 base, with 8 bases between them. This CDR3 comprises 14 residues. CDR3 region: CASSQIDGNYGYTF. CDR3 bases: TGTGCCAGCAGCCAAATCGACGGTAACTATGGCTACACCTTC.

A note on this clonotype: The junction shows a germline mismatch at one end, possibly a read error. The chain joins TRBV15 to TRBJ2-2; D ambiguous. This CDR3 contains 15 residues. CDR1 is LNHNV and CDR2 is YYDKDF in the germline V gene (reference sequence). The CDR3 protein is CATSRADLGTGELFF. The CDR3 DNA reads as TGCGCCACCAGCAGAGCAGACTTAGGCACCGGGGAGCTGTTTTTT.

The chain has TRBV7-2 and TRBJ1-6; D possibly corresponds to TRBD1 (5 bases). V shed 1 base and J shed 5 bases, with 12 bases lying between them. CDR3 length equals 16 residues. CDR1 and CDR2 (germline): SGHTA, FQGNSA. The CDR3 bases are TGTGCCAGCAGCTTAGGGGCTGGGGGGGATAATTCACCCCTCCACTTT. Translating it yields CASSLGAGGDNSPLHF. The whole variable domain, filled in from reference TRBV7-2 and TRBJ1-6, reads GAGVSQSPSNKVTEKGKDVELRCDPISGHTALYWYRQSLGQGLEFLIYFQGNSAPDKSGLPSDRFSAERTGGSVSTLTIQRTQQEDSAVYLCASSLGAGGDNSPLHFGNGTRLTVT.